The present T cell receptor beta chain was sequenced within a study of T cell responses to AZD1222 COVID-19 vaccine. Study as a whole: Both about-4-week and about-12-week second-dose recipients were combined. Points from the study as a whole: At baseline, just a handful of AZD1222 recipients tested seropositive. Unmutated variant regions reportedly attract nearly half of all spike-specific TCRs. Clonal diversity may have been underestimated, and the donors were mostly white British, with more females than males.

Clones were sequenced by immunoSEQ multiplex PCR, and TCRdb holds only the in-frame ones, with some missing. The table has 25,000 to 35,000 clones, 89% seen once; the top ten hold about 1.2%. Germline CDR1 SGHTA, CDR2 FQGNSA. The junction had 4 bases not matched to a gene; V was cut back by 1 base and J by 5 bases. The CDR3 spans 14 residues. In regard to this clone: Its antigen is not identified.

This chain uses TRBV7-2 with TRBJ1-2; 7 bases align to TRBD1. This clonotype was sampled from an adult in good health. This sample comprised peripheral blood, obtained on day 0 of AZD1222 vaccination. The CDR3 coding sequence is TGTGCCAGCAGCTTAGACAGGGGCGGGTATGGCTACACCTTC. Protein product: CASSLDRGGYGYTF.